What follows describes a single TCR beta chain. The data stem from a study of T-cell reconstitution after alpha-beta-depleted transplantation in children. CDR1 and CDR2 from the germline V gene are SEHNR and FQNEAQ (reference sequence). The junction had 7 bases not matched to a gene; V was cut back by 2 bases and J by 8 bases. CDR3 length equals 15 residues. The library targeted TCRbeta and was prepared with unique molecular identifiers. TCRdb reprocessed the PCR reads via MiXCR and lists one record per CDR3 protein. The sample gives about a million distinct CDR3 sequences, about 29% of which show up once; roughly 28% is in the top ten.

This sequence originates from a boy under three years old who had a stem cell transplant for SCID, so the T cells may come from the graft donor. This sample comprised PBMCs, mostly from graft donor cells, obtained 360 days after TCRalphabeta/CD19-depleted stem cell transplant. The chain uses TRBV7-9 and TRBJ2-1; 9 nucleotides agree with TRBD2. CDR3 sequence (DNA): TGTGCCAGCAGCTTAAGGCCTAGCGGGGTTCATGAGCAGTTCTTC. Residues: CASSLRPSGVHEQFF.